The 22 T cell receptor beta chains below come from one sample, sequenced in a study of Graves' ophthalmopathy and Graves' hyperthyroidism. Investigators amplified TCR beta CDR3 regions from RNA transcripts. First-round RT-PCR with HTBI primers preceded a second-round multiplex PCR. In TCRdb, the multiplex PCR reads were re-called with MiXCR into one record per CDR3 protein. The table lists approximately 1.2 million distinct CDR3 sequences, about 36% of them singletons. The sequenced material came from peripheral blood or thyroid tissue (not recorded which). Receptor source: an adult man with Graves' hyperthyroidism.

This clonotype was seen a few times. The chain joins TRBV6-1 to TRBJ2-7, with TRBD2 identical over 13 bases. CDR3 length: 15 residues. CDR1 is MNHNS and CDR2 is SASEGT in the germline V gene. With 8 bases clipped from V and 2 bases from J, the junction kept 6 bases outside the gene matches. CDR3 in DNA: TGTGCCAGCGGACTAGCGGGAGCCCCAACCTACGAGCAGTACTTC. Protein: CASGLAGAPTYEQYF.

Worth noting for this clonotype: A much larger clonotype is one base distant, so this may be a read error. Given the absence of the conserved phenylalanine or tryptophan at the CDR3 end, a read error is likely. V usage is TRBV9 and J usage is TRBJ2-5, with TRBD1 matching 8 bases. The V gene end was trimmed by 3 bases and the J gene end by 1 base; junction bases not matched to a gene: 2. The germline V gene has CDR1 SGDLS and CDR2 YYNGEE. The CDR3 spans 14 residues. DNA of the CDR3: TGTGCCAGCAGCGGGACAGGGAGCCAAGAGACCCAGTACCTC. This gives the protein CASSGTGSQETQYL.

Notes on this clonotype: This CDR3 is missing its conserved last phenylalanine or tryptophan, likely due to a read error. No DNA is shown, since the ends of the CDR3 on it are uncertain; the CDR3 is the one TCRdb lists. The chain is built from TRBV19 and TRBJ1-4; the table's D call, TRBD1, has no DNA check behind it. The CDR3 length equals 9 residues, ends included. Germline-derived CDR1 and CDR2 are LNHDA and SQIVND (reference sequence). The CDR3 reads CASSTNRPR.

This clonotype appeared a few times. The CDR3 DNA is TGTGCCAGCAGCCCTCAGACAGAGACCCAGTACTTC. It encodes CASSPQTETQYF. The J gene is TRBJ2-5, the V gene TRBV5-6; D call uncertain. CDR1 is SGHDT, CDR2 YYEEEE, per germline. CDR3 length equals 12 residues. The V and J ends lost 4 bases and 4 bases respectively, with 8 bases between them.

This clonotype was counted at least ten times. CDR3 bases: TGCAGCGCAAATGGACAGGGGCACACTGAAGCTTTCTTT. Protein sequence: CSANGQGHTEAFF. The chain links TRBV29-1 to TRBJ1-1; TRBD1 matches at 9 bases. With 7 bases clipped from V and 3 bases from J, the junction kept 6 bases outside the gene matches. Germline loops: CDR1 SQVTM, CDR2 ANQGSEA. This CDR3 has 13 amino acids.

The sample holds a few counts of this clonotype. Germline is not matched at one junction end, which may reflect a read error. This rearrangement joins TRBV5-6 to TRBJ1-1; D might be TRBD1 (6 bases). This CDR3 has 11 amino acids. Per germline, CDR1 SGHDT and CDR2 YYEEEE. The CDR3 here is CASSLVAGVSF. The CDR3 DNA follows: TGTGCCAGCAGCTTGGTCGCAGGGGTCAGCTTT.

Many counts were recorded for this clonotype. CDR3 nucleotides: TGTGCCAGCAGCCAAAGCCGTAGGCAAGAGACCCAGTACTTC. This translates into CASSQSRRQETQYF. The rearrangement uses TRBV14 and TRBJ2-5, with unresolved D. The CDR3 runs 14 residues. Germline V gene sequence: CDR1 SGHDN, CDR2 FVKESK. V lost 2 bases, J lost 2 bases, and 9 bases lay in between. The full variable domain, rest sourced from reference TRBV14 and TRBJ2-5, is EAGVTQFPSHSVIEKGQTVTLRCDPISGHDNLYWYRRVMGKEIKFLLHFVKESKQDESGMPNNRFLAERTGGTYSTLKVQPAELEDSGVYFCASSQSRRQETQYFGPGTRLLVL.

This clonotype was observed a few times. The V and J genes are TRBV7-9 and TRBJ1-6; the match to TRBD1 covers 8 bases. J was trimmed by 6 bases and V by 5 bases; bases with no gene match: 6. CDR3 length: 15 residues. Germline-derived CDR1 and CDR2 are SEHNR and FQNEAQ (reference sequence). CDR3 bases: TGTGCCAGCAGCCGCGGACAGGGAGTTAATTCACCCCTCCACTTT. This codes for CASSRGQGVNSPLHF.

This clonotype was seen a handful of times. The rearrangement uses TRBV12-3 or TRBV12-4 and TRBJ2-5, with D uncertain. The CDR3 sequence is 16 residues long. The ends were cut back, 5 bases at V and 1 base at J, with 17 bases in the middle. The CDR3 nucleotides read TGTGCCAGCAGTCCCCAGAGCGTTCGGCCCCAAGAGACCCAGTACTTC. Its protein product is CASSPQSVRPQETQYF.

In this sample, this clonotype turned up many times. V is TRBV10-3 and J is TRBJ2-7; 8 bases fit TRBD1. The CDR3 is 14 residues long. Trimming at V came to 10 bases and at J to 2 bases, leaving 10 bases not matched to a gene. From germline, CDR1 is ENHRY and CDR2 SYGVKD. Here the CDR3 reads CATWPGQGTYEQYF. Written as DNA, the CDR3 is TGTGCCACATGGCCAGGACAGGGAACCTACGAGCAGTACTTC.

This clonotype was observed at least ten times. The chain joins TRBV20-1 to TRBJ1-6, with TRBD1 as a possible D gene (5 bases). The germline V and J ends were trimmed by 0 bases and 10 bases, with 19 bases remaining between them. This CDR3 comprises 16 residues. Germline V gene sequence: CDR1 DFQATT, CDR2 SNEGSKA (reference sequence). This CDR3 reads CSARDLSLGGVSPLHF. Written as DNA, the CDR3 is TGCAGTGCTAGAGATCTGTCGTTGGGGGGTGTCTCACCCCTCCACTTT.

In its sample, this clonotype was seen many times. The chain recombines TRBV6-5 with TRBJ2-5; 10 bases fit TRBD1. V lost 7 bases, J lost 9 bases, and 11 bases stayed unmatched. Germline V lookup: CDR1 MNHEY, CDR2 SVGAGI. The CDR3 runs to 14 residues. CDR3 loop: CASTADRGGESQYF. CDR3 coding DNA: TGTGCCAGCACCGCGGACAGGGGGGGCGAATCCCAGTACTTC.

This clonotype was picked up a small number of times. This chain uses TRBV20-1 with TRBJ2-7; D is perhaps TRBD1 (6 bases). Trimming took 0 bases from V and 3 from J, leaving 12 bases between them. This CDR3 spans 14 amino acids. Germline V gene data show CDR1 as DFQATT and CDR2 as SNEGSKA (reference sequence). The DNA for the CDR3 is TGCAGTGCTAGAGATTGGGGACAAAACTACGAGCAGTACTTC. Protein product: CSARDWGQNYEQYF.

This chain links TRBV7-2 with TRBJ2-7, with 11 bases identical to TRBD2. The CDR3 is 16 residues long. The germline V gene encodes CDR1 SGHTA and CDR2 FQGNSA. The junction had 12 bases not matched to a gene; V was cut back by 5 bases and J by 6 bases. The CDR3 is CASSIPSGTSGTEQYF. Here the CDR3 DNA reads TGTGCCAGCAGCATACCGTCCGGGACTAGCGGAACCGAGCAGTACTTC.

The chain uses TRBV25-1 and TRBJ2-7, with 7 bases matching TRBD1. The CDR3 consists of 18 residues. In germline, CDR1 is MGHDK, CDR2 SYGVNS. V lost 4 bases, J lost 3 bases, and 18 bases stayed unmatched. The CDR3 loop is CASSARHGQAGVNYEQYF. The CDR3 coding sequence is TGTGCCAGCAGTGCTAGACATGGACAGGCCGGGGTGAACTACGAGCAGTACTTC.

This clonotype appeared many times. DNA of the CDR3: TGTGCCAGCAGTGAAGCGGGGCAGGTCTATGGCTACACCTTC. As protein: CASSEAGQVYGYTF. The chain employs TRBV2 and TRBJ1-2; tentatively, D is TRBD1 (5 bases). This CDR3 comprises 14 residues. Germline V gene lookup returns CDR1 SNHLY and CDR2 FYNNEI. V lost 0 bases and J 4 bases, leaving 9 bases between the germline ends.

There are many counts of this clonotype. This chain connects TRBV25-1 to TRBJ1-4, with D possibly matching TRBD1 (5 bases). Trimming took off 3 bases at V and 10 bases at J, with 12 bases between the two ends. The germline gives CDR1 MGHDK, CDR2 SYGVNS. This CDR3 is built from 13 residues. The CDR3 loop is CASSDPWGVKLFF. Written as DNA, the CDR3 is TGTGCCAGCAGTGATCCGTGGGGGGTAAAACTGTTTTTT.

This chain connects TRBV14 to TRBJ2-3, with 9 bases that match TRBD2. CDR3 length: 16 residues. V trimming: 5 bases; J trimming: 1 base; junction bases outside the gene matches: 7. From germline, CDR1 is SGHDN and CDR2 FVKESK. CDR3 in DNA: TGTGCCAGCAGCTTAGGGCCTAGCGGGGGCACAGATACGCAGTATTTT. As protein: CASSLGPSGGTDTQYF.

There are many counts of this clonotype. The V gene is TRBV20-1, the J gene TRBJ2-7, with 11 nucleotides matching TRBD1. V shed 6 bases and J 2 bases; nucleotides not matched to a gene: 6. CDR1 and CDR2 (germline): DFQATT, SNEGSKA (reference sequence). The CDR3 contains 14 residues. Written as DNA, the CDR3 is TGCAGTGCCATACCGGGACAGGGGGCCTACGAGCAGTACTTC. Translating it yields CSAIPGQGAYEQYF.

This clonotype was picked up many times. CDR3 residues: CASSVVPRQTQYF. The CDR3 DNA sequence: TGTGCCAGCAGCGTAGTCCCCCGACAGACCCAGTACTTC. The chain has TRBV9 and TRBJ2-5; the D is unclear. The CDR3 spans 13 residues. In germline, CDR1 is SGDLS, CDR2 YYNGEE. Between the trimmed V and J ends, which lost 0 bases and 6 bases, there was a span of 9 bases.

The chain uses TRBV5-6 and TRBJ1-4; no clear D gene. Germline CDR1 is SGHDT and CDR2 is YYEEEE. This CDR3 spans 14 amino acids. Trimming shortened V by 1 base and J by 7 bases, and 11 bases separated the two germline ends. The CDR3 DNA reads as TGTGCCAGCAGCTTGACCCTGGGAGGTGAAAAACTGTTTTTT. Its protein is CASSLTLGGEKLFF.

This chain joins TRBV29-1 and TRBJ2-1, with 7 bases fitting TRBD1. Germline V CDR1 and CDR2: SQVTM, ANQGSEA. This CDR3 has 12 residues. V shed 7 bases and J 9 bases; nucleotides not matched to a gene: 9. The CDR3 DNA sequence: TGCAGCGCCCGGGACAGTCAGAGTGAGCAGTTCTTC. It codes for CSARDSQSEQFF.